This TCR beta chain derives from a study of blood T cell repertoires in COVID-19. Study details: COVID-19 samples collected from the United States, Italy and Spain covered acute and convalescent phases. Nucleic acid was either cDNA or gDNA, and it came from T cells, B-cell-depleted T cells, or PBMCs.

In this sample, this clone turned up once. In the original processing: Scientists estimated how many nucleated cells there were by amplifying reference gene primers. Libraries were prepared by immunoSEQ multiplex PCR; TCRdb keeps only in-frame clonotypes and omits some of them. That table is the source of V, J and clone size, and D and trimming were worked out from the DNA. The table lists just under 40,000 clones, around 79% of them singletons. The length of the CDR3 is 14 residues. CDR1 is SGHTA and CDR2 is FQGNSA in the germline V gene. Trimming stripped 1 base from V and 2 bases from J, with 6 bases between.

The V and J genes are TRBV7-2 and TRBJ1-3, with D uncertain. Sequenced: peripheral blood. This receptor was obtained from a man in his 70s with acute or convalescent COVID-19. This CDR3 reads CASSLGGTGNTIYF. Written as DNA, the CDR3 is TGTGCCAGCAGCTTAGGAGGGACTGGAAACACCATATATTTT.